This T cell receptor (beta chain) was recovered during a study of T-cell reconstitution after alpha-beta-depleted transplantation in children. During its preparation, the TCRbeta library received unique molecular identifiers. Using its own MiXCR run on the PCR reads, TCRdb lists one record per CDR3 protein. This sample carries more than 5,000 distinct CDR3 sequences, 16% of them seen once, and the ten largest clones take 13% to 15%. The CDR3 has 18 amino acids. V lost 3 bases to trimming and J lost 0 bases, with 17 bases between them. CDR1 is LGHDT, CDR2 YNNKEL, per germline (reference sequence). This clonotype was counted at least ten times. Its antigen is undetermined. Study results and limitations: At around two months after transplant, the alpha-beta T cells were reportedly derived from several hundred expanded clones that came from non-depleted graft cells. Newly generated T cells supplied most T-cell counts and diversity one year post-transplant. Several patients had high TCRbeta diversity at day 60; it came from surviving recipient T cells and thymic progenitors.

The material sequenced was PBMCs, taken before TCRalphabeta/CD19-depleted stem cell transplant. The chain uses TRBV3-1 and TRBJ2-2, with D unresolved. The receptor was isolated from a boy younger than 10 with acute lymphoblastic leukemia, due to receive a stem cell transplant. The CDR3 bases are TGTGCCAGCAGCCACCGAATTATCCGGCTCGCGAACACCGGGGAGCTGTTTTTT. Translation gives CASSHRIIRLANTGELFF.